Sequencing of this T cell receptor beta chain was carried out in a study of OX40 agonist ivuxolimab in advanced cancers. About the study: Among those enrolled, mean age was approximately 60 years (range about 23 to 85) and about 82% were male. Study outcomes and limitations: Expanded clones tended on average to be more numerous among CD8+ T cells than CD4+. Antigen specificity remained undetermined for the expanded peripheral T cells.

A remark on this clone: Its cognate antigen is unknown.

Germline V lookup: CDR1 SGHNT, CDR2 YENEEA. There are 15 residues in the CDR3. Trimming at V came to 3 bases and at J to 8 bases, leaving 5 bases not matched to a gene. Produced via immunoSEQ multiplex PCR; TCRdb's table is partial and in-frame only. Found here are 35,000 to 45,000 clones, roughly 82% of them singletons; the top ten hold less than 2.5%. The source material was CD4+ or CD8+ T cells sorted from blood, sampled in a trial of the OX40 agonist ivuxolimab. The chain is built from TRBV11-3 and TRBJ2-3, with TRBD2 identical over 13 bases. The sequence was collected from an adult with an advanced solid tumor such as melanoma, head and neck, liver or kidney cancer. The CDR3 reads CASSLSTSGGVTQYF. CDR3 in DNA: TGTGCCAGCAGCTTGAGTACTAGCGGGGGGGTTACGCAGTATTTT.